Following are 29 T cell receptor beta chains from one sample sequenced in a study of blood T cell repertoires in COVID-19 (dated by TCRdb to about 2020). The library was generated by the immunoSEQ multiplex PCR assay. The source is immuneACCESS, and TCRdb retained only in-frame sequences with V and J called. Part of the clones is not carried over; for the studies checked, unresolved V genes explain less than half of this, and the remainder is unexplained. The sample data list about 280,000 clones, and 85% to 90% of these were observed just once. Jointly, the top ten make up 1.9% of the sample. Sequenced material: PBMCs or T cells enriched from blood (not recorded which). All receptors come from a woman aged 55 to 70 who had recovered from COVID-19.

This clone was counted a single time. This chain links TRBV29-1 with TRBJ2-2, with D unclear. The CDR3 is 14 amino acids. Germline CDR1 is SQVTM and CDR2 is ANQGSEA. V shed 4 bases and J shed 2 bases, with 11 bases lying between them. The CDR3, as DNA: TGCAGCGTTGCCCTTTTGACTAACACCGGGGAGCTGTTTTTT. Translated, it gives CSVALLTNTGELFF.

The CDR3 nucleotides read TGTGCCAGCAGCCTACTTATCGAGACCCAGTACTTC. As protein: CASSLLIETQYF. This rearrangement joins TRBV5-5 to TRBJ2-5; D is unclear. CDR3 length: 12 amino acids. Trimming stripped 4 bases from V and 5 bases from J, with 9 bases between. Germline lookup yields CDR1 SGHKS and CDR2 YYEKEE (reference sequence).

This chain joins TRBV5-1 and TRBJ1-4; D is uncertain. The CDR3 spans 13 residues. Trimming removed 2 bases at V and 2 bases at J, with 4 bases between. CDR1 and CDR2 from the germline V gene are SGHRS and YFSETQ. CDR3 protein: CASSFGTNEKLFF. The CDR3 DNA is TGCGCCAGCAGCTTCGGGACTAATGAAAAACTGTTTTTT.

This clone is a singleton in its sample. The rearrangement joins TRBV12-5 to TRBJ1-3; 8 bases match TRBD1. Germline V gives CDR1 LGHNT, CDR2 FRNRAP. Trimming took 4 bases from V and 3 from J; bases not matched to a gene: 8. The CDR3 sequence is 16 residues long. This chain's CDR3 is CASGSSGGGFGNTIYF. CDR3 coding DNA: TGTGCTAGTGGTTCCTCAGGGGGCGGATTTGGAAACACCATATATTTT.

V is TRBV5-1 and J is TRBJ2-7; 7 bases agree with TRBD1. Germline trimming cut 4 bases from V and 4 bases from J; bases unmatched to any gene: 8. The CDR3 consists of 14 residues. CDR1 and CDR2 (germline): SGHRS, YFSETQ. CDR3 in DNA: TGCGCCAGCAGCGCCGGGACAGACGGTTACGAGCAGTACTTC. Protein: CASSAGTDGYEQYF.

V usage is TRBV7-2 and J usage is TRBJ1-1; D gene uncertain. V lost 6 bases and J 0 bases, leaving 11 bases between the germline ends. Per the germline V gene, CDR1 is SGHTA and CDR2 is FQGNSA. This CDR3 has 14 amino acids. The CDR3 nucleotides are TGTGCCAGCAGTGGCCAGGCACTGAACACTGAAGCTTTCTTT. Its protein is CASSGQALNTEAFF.

The V and J genes are TRBV28 and TRBJ2-7; 11 bases fit TRBD2. Germline CDR1 is MDHEN and CDR2 is SYDVKM. The CDR3 runs to 15 residues. V lost 7 bases and J lost 1; bases outside the gene matches: 6. The CDR3 bases are TGTGCCAGCAAGGCCACTAGCGGGAGTTCCTACGAGCAGTACTTC. Translated, it gives CASKATSGSSYEQYF. The whole variable domain, remainder taken from reference TRBV28 and TRBJ2-7, is DVKVTQSSRYLVKRTGEKVFLECVQDMDHENMFWYRQDPGLGLRLIYFSYDVKMKEKGDIPEGYSVSREKKERFSLILESASTNQTSMYLCASKATSGSSYEQYFGPGTRLTVT.

The chain joins TRBV7-9 to TRBJ2-3; D ambiguous. V was clipped by 5 bases and J by 1 base, with 13 bases between them. The CDR3 contains 15 residues. The germline V gene has CDR1 SEHNR and CDR2 FQNEAQ (reference sequence). CDR3 region: CASSIKTGGTDTQYF. The CDR3 region has the DNA TGTGCCAGCAGCATCAAGACTGGCGGCACAGATACGCAGTATTTT. Full variable domain (outside the CDR3, taken from reference TRBV7-9 and TRBJ2-3): DTGVSQNPRHKITKRGQNVTFRCDPISEHNRLYWYRQTLGQGPEFLTYFQNEAQLEKSRLLSDRFSAERPKGSFSTLEIQRTEQGDSAMYLCASSIKTGGTDTQYFGPGTRLTVL.

The gene calls are TRBV7-9 and TRBJ2-3; tentatively, D is TRBD2 (5 bases). The CDR3 length is 12 residues. Germline loops: CDR1 SEHNR, CDR2 FQNEAQ (reference sequence). V gave up 5 bases and J gave up 4 bases, with 7 bases separating them. This CDR3 reads CASSKGADTQYF. Here the CDR3 DNA reads TGTGCCAGCAGCAAGGGAGCAGATACGCAGTATTTT.

This chain uses TRBV28 with TRBJ2-5; TRBD1 might be the D (6 bases). The germline CDR1 and CDR2 sequences are MDHEN and SYDVKM. V was trimmed by 3 bases and J by 5 bases, leaving 13 bases between them. The CDR3 is made up of 14 amino acids. The CDR3: CASSLGRGAETQYF. CDR3 nucleotide sequence: TGTGCCAGCAGTTTGGGCAGGGGCGCGGAGACCCAGTACTTC.

The chain recombines TRBV29-1 with TRBJ2-1; D not certain. The CDR3 has 11 amino acids. Germline assignment: CDR1 SQVTM and CDR2 ANQGSEA. V lost 8 bases and J 3 bases, leaving 8 bases between the germline ends. CDR3: CSPVYYNEQFF. The CDR3 bases are TGCAGCCCCGTCTACTACAATGAGCAGTTCTTC.

In the case of this clone: Relative to the germline gene, one junction end is altered; a read error may explain this. This chain links TRBV5-1 with TRBJ2-7, with D tentatively TRBD1 (5 bases). The CDR3 totals 13 residues. Germline V CDR1 and CDR2: SGHRS, YFSETQ. CDR3 bases: TGCGCCAACAGCTTAGGGGCAGGGTCCGAGCAGTACTTC. Protein sequence: CANSLGAGSEQYF.

This rearrangement joins TRBV18 to TRBJ2-6; TRBD1 matches 9 bases. The CDR3 covers 19 residues. The junction had 9 bases not matched to a gene; V was cut back by 0 bases and J by 3 bases. Germline CDR1 is KGHSH and CDR2 is LQKENI. The CDR3, as DNA: TGTGCCAGCTCACCACCGGTGGGACAGGGCGTTCTTGGGGCCAACGTCCTGACTTTC. Amino acid sequence: CASSPPVGQGVLGANVLTF.

The chain is built from TRBV19 and TRBJ1-5; TRBD1 is a possible D gene (5 bases). Germline V gene data show CDR1 as LNHDA and CDR2 as SQIVND (reference sequence). CDR3 length: 13 amino acids. The V end lost 5 bases, the J end lost 5 bases, and 10 bases lay between the germline ends. The CDR3 reads CASSGGMDQPQHF. The CDR3 DNA follows: TGTGCCAGTAGTGGGGGGATGGATCAGCCCCAGCATTTT. The full variable domain, its missing parts supplied by reference TRBV19 and TRBJ1-5, is DGGITQSPKYLFRKEGQNVTLSCEQNLNHDAMYWYRQDPGQGLRLIYYSQIVNDFQKGDIAEGYSVSREKKESFPLTVTSAQKNPTAFYLCASSGGMDQPQHFGDGTRLSIL.

The V and J genes are TRBV12-3 or TRBV12-4 and TRBJ1-2; the match to TRBD1 covers 9 bases. J lost 7 bases, V lost 4 bases, and 4 bases had no gene match. The CDR3 length is 13 residues. CDR3 DNA: TGTGCCAGCAGTTCGGACAGGGGTACTGGCTACACCTTC. Its translation is CASSSDRGTGYTF.

The genes are TRBV4-2 and TRBJ1-1; no reliable D call. The V end was cut by 0 bases, the J end by 8 bases, with 10 bases between. The CDR3 runs to 13 residues. The germline V gene encodes CDR1 LGHNA and CDR2 YNFKEQ. CDR3 DNA: TGTGCCAGCAGCCAAGATGTCTGGCAGGAAGCTTTCTTT. Protein: CASSQDVWQEAFF.

The V gene is TRBV9, the J gene TRBJ2-1; 7 bases agree with TRBD1. From germline, CDR1 is SGDLS and CDR2 YYNGEE. This CDR3 has 15 amino acids. The V gene end was trimmed by 6 bases and the J gene end by 4 bases; junction bases not matched to a gene: 10. For the CDR3, the DNA is TGTGCCAGCACAGATTCGGGGACAGAGTACAATGAGCAGTTCTTC. This codes for CASTDSGTEYNEQFF. The full variable domain, its missing parts supplied by reference TRBV9 and TRBJ2-1, is DSGVTQTPKHLITATGQRVTLRCSPRSGDLSVYWYQQSLDQGLQFLIQYYNGEERAKGNILERFSAQQFPDLHSELNLSSLELGDSALYFCASTDSGTEYNEQFFGPGTRLTVL.

The J gene is TRBJ2-3, the V gene TRBV5-1; weak D call: TRBD2 (6 bases). CDR1 is SGHRS, CDR2 YFSETQ, per germline. The length of the CDR3 is 14 residues. Trimming shortened V by 4 bases and J by 5 bases, and 14 bases separated the two germline ends. CDR3 DNA: TGCGCCAGCAGCCTGGGACTCTCGGTAGATACGCAGTATTTT. Its protein product is CASSLGLSVDTQYF.

This clone was found a few times. The chain combines TRBV9 with TRBJ2-2; D not resolved. Germline assignment: CDR1 SGDLS and CDR2 YYNGEE. Trimming pared 0 bases from V and 5 bases from J, leaving 8 bases between. This CDR3 spans 14 amino acids. The CDR3 DNA follows: TGTGCCAGCAGCGTAGAGGTCGGGACCGGGGAGCTGTTTTTT. This gives the protein CASSVEVGTGELFF. Full variable domain (missing parts from reference TRBV9 and TRBJ2-2): DSGVTQTPKHLITATGQRVTLRCSPRSGDLSVYWYQQSLDQGLQFLIQYYNGEERAKGNILERFSAQQFPDLHSELNLSSLELGDSALYFCASSVEVGTGELFFGEGSRLTVL.

The J gene is TRBJ2-5, the V gene TRBV19; possibly TRBD2 for D (5 bases). The CDR3 length is 16 residues. Germline V gene sequence: CDR1 LNHDA, CDR2 SQIVND (reference sequence). Trimming took off 4 bases at V and 1 base at J, with 16 bases between the two ends. The CDR3 nucleotides read TGTGCCAGTAGTAGAGCTCCCTGGACTGGCCAAGAGACCCAGTACTTC. Its protein product is CASSRAPWTGQETQYF.

This clone was detected only once. The chain links TRBV18 to TRBJ1-2; no clear D. V was cut by 3 bases and J by 2 bases, with 13 bases left in between. Per germline, CDR1 KGHSH and CDR2 LQKENI. This CDR3 comprises 15 residues. CDR3 sequence reads: CASSPSRHQNYGYTF. As DNA, the CDR3 is TGTGCCAGCTCACCGTCCCGACACCAGAACTATGGCTACACCTTC.

This rearrangement joins TRBV28 to TRBJ2-7; no reliable D call. The CDR3 is 12 amino acids. Trimming shortened V by 6 bases and J by 7 bases, and 13 bases separated the two germline ends. Germline V gene data show CDR1 as MDHEN and CDR2 as SYDVKM. CDR3 loop: CASSHDLGEQYF. CDR3 coding DNA: TGTGCCAGCAGCCACGACCTCGGGGAGCAGTACTTC.

The V gene is TRBV6-6, the J gene TRBJ1-3, with 7 bases fitting TRBD1. V shed 6 bases and J 4 bases; nucleotides not matched to a gene: 3. The CDR3 extends over 13 amino acids. Germline CDR1 is MNHNY and CDR2 is SVGAGI (reference sequence). As DNA, the CDR3 is TGTGCCAGCAGAGGGGGCCTGGGAAACACCATATATTTT. Amino acid sequence: CASRGGLGNTIYF.

This sequence joins TRBV9 and TRBJ2-2; TRBD2 matches at 9 bases. This CDR3 has 16 amino acids. J was trimmed by 4 bases and V by 1 base; bases with no gene match: 5. In germline, CDR1 is SGDLS, CDR2 YYNGEE. CDR3: CASSVMAGGPTGELFF. The CDR3, as DNA: TGTGCCAGCAGCGTAATGGCGGGGGGGCCCACCGGGGAGCTGTTTTTT.

The chain couples TRBV30 to TRBJ1-1; TRBD1 is a possible D gene (5 bases). V shed 5 bases and J shed 4 bases, with 14 bases lying between them. The CDR3 is 13 amino acids. Looked up from germline, CDR1 is GTSNPN and CDR2 is SVGIG (reference sequence). The CDR3 is CAWAGIFGTEAFF. CDR3 in DNA: TGTGCCTGGGCAGGGATTTTCGGCACTGAAGCTTTCTTT.

This chain connects TRBV28 to TRBJ1-2; the match to TRBD1 covers 7 bases. Germline CDR1 is MDHEN and CDR2 is SYDVKM. The CDR3 extends over 14 amino acids. V lost 6 bases to trimming and J lost 5 bases; unmatched junction nucleotides: 9. The CDR3 spells CASRRQGVQYGYTF. DNA for the CDR3: TGTGCCAGCAGAAGGCAGGGGGTCCAGTATGGCTACACCTTC.

This rearrangement joins TRBV24-1 to TRBJ1-1; TRBD1 might be the D (5 bases). V dropped 4 bases and J dropped 1 base, with 15 bases sitting between them. The germline V gene has CDR1 KGHDR and CDR2 SFDVKD. The CDR3 is 16 amino acids. The CDR3 reads CATSDRGGMGNTEAFF. The CDR3 region has the DNA TGTGCCACCAGTGACCGGGGGGGAATGGGGAACACTGAAGCTTTCTTT.

The chain has TRBV19 and TRBJ2-7, with 10 bases identical to TRBD2. V lost 7 bases to trimming and J lost 0 bases; unmatched junction nucleotides: 3. The CDR3 extends over 14 amino acids. Germline assignment: CDR1 LNHDA and CDR2 SQIVND (reference sequence). CDR3 in amino acids: CASTTSGDSYEQYF. CDR3 coding DNA: TGTGCCAGTACTACTAGCGGGGACTCCTACGAGCAGTACTTC.

The V gene is TRBV12-5, the J gene TRBJ2-5, with D unresolved. Germline CDR1 reads LGHNT; CDR2 reads FRNRAP. The CDR3 totals 15 residues. V lost 2 bases and J lost 5, with 15 bases in between. In DNA, the CDR3 is TGTGCTAGTGGTTTGAAACGGGTACTGTCGGAGACCCAGTACTTC. It translates to CASGLKRVLSETQYF.